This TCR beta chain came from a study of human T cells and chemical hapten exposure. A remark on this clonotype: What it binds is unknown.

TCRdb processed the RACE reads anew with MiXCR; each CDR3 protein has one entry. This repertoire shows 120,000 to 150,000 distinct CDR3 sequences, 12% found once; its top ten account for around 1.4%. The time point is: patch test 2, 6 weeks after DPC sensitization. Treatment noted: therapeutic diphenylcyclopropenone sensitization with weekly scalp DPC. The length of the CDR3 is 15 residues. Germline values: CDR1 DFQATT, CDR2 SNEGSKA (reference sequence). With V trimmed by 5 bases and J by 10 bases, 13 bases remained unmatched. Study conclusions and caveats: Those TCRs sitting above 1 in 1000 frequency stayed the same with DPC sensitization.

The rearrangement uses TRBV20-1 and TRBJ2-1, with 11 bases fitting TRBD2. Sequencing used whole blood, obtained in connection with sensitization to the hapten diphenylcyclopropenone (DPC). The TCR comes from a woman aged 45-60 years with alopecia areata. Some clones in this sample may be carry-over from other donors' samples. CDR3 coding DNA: TGCAGTGCTGGGTCCAGGATAGCGGGAGGGATAGAGCAGTTCTTC. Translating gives CSAGSRIAGGIEQFF.